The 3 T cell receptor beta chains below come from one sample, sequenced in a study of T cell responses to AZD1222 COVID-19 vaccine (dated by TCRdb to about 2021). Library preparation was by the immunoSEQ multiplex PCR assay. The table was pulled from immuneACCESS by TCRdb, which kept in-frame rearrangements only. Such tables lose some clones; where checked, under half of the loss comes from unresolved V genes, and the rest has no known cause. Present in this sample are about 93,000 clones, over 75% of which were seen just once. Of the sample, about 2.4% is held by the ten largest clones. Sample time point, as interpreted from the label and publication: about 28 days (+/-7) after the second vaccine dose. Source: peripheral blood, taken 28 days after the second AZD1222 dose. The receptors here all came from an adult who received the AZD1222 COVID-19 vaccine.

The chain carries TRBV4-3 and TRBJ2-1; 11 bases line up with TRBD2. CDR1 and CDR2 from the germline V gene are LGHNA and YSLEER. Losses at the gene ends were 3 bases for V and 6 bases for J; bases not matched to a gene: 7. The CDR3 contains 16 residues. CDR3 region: CASSQLLAGEFNEQFF. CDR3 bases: TGCGCCAGCAGCCAGCTACTAGCGGGGGAGTTCAATGAGCAGTTCTTC.

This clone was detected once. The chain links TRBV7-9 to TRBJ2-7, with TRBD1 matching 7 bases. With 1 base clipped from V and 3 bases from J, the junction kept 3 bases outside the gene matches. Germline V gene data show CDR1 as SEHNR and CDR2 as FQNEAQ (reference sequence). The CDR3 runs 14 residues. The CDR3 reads CASSLDRGGYEQYF. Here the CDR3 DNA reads TGTGCCAGCAGCTTAGACAGGGGTGGCTACGAGCAGTACTTC. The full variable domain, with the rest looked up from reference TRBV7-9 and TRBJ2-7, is DTGVSQNPRHKITKRGQNVTFRCDPISEHNRLYWYRQTLGQGPEFLTYFQNEAQLEKSRLLSDRFSAERPKGSFSTLEIQRTEQGDSAMYLCASSLDRGGYEQYFGPGTRLTVT.

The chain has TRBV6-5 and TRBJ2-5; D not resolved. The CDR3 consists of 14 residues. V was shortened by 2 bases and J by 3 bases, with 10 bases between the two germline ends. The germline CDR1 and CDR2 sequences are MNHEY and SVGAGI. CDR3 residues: CASSYDGHEETQYF. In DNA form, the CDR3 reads TGTGCCAGCAGTTACGATGGGCACGAAGAGACCCAGTACTTC.